A single sample is the source of the 16 T cell receptor beta chains below, sequenced in a study of blood T cell dynamics during melanoma immunotherapy (dated by TCRdb to 2018 to 2021). The meaning of the sample's time point label: pre-treatment baseline. The library came from the immunoSEQ multiplex PCR assay. As stored in TCRdb, this immuneACCESS dataset retains in-frame rearrangements with V and J assigned. A fraction of the clones does not appear; measured against another copy, unresolved V genes explain less than half of the discrepancy, and the remainder lacks a known reason. The sample data list about 15,000 clones, and more than 70% of these were observed just once. Jointly, the top ten make up roughly 4.8% of the sample. The sample here was blood, taken from a patient treated with checkpoint blockade. The source is a human donor with melanoma.

The CDR3 DNA reads TGTGCCTGGAGTGTACAGGGGACCACCACTCAAAACACCATATATTTT. It specifies CAWSVQGTTTQNTIYF. The rearrangement links TRBV30 to TRBJ1-3; 7 bases are shared with TRBD1. The length of the CDR3 is 16 residues. V was pared by 0 bases and J by 6 bases, with 11 bases of the junction left unmatched. Per germline, CDR1 GTSNPN and CDR2 SVGIG (reference sequence).

The chain combines TRBV28 with TRBJ2-1; 8 bases are a match to TRBD2. Germline V gene data show CDR1 as MDHEN and CDR2 as SYDVKM. Unmatched junction bases numbered 9, after V lost 0 bases and J lost 8 bases. The CDR3 is 16 residues long. CDR3 nucleotides: TGTGCCAGCAGTTTATGGCTCGCGGGGGGCCAGGATGAGCAGTTCTTC. The encoded protein is CASSLWLAGGQDEQFF.

V and J are TRBV5-1 and TRBJ2-7; unclear D gene. V lost 1 base and J lost 3, with 2 bases in between. This CDR3 region has 11 residues. CDR1 is SGHRS, CDR2 YFSETQ, per germline. The CDR3 loop is CASSLNYEQYF. CDR3 coding DNA: TGCGCCAGCAGCTTGAACTACGAGCAGTACTTC.

As concerns this clone: Mismatch with germline at one junction end may stem from a read error. The V call is TRBV27, the J call TRBJ1-2; 7 bases fit TRBD1. The CDR3 covers 13 residues. From germline, CDR1 is MNHEY and CDR2 SMNVEV (reference sequence). The CDR3, as DNA: TGTGCCAGCAGGGAATCAGGGGGTGGTGGCCACACCTTC. This codes for CASRESGGGGHTF.

This clone turned up a few times. The gene calls are TRBV6-5 and TRBJ1-5, with D possibly TRBD1 on 6 matching bases. This CDR3 spans 13 amino acids. From germline, CDR1 is MNHEY and CDR2 SVGAGI. Trimming stripped 8 bases from V and 5 bases from J, with 13 bases between. In DNA, the CDR3 is TGTGCCAGCGGGCAGGGGAGCGATCAGCCCCAGCATTTT. Residues: CASGQGSDQPQHF.

The V call is TRBV7-8, the J call TRBJ1-1, with D uncertain. Per germline, CDR1 SGHVS and CDR2 FQNEAQ. This CDR3 has 14 amino acids. Trimming took off 1 base at V and 2 bases at J, with 8 bases between the two ends. Here the CDR3 reads CASSLVAENTEAFF. As DNA, the CDR3 is TGTGCCAGCAGCTTAGTTGCAGAAAACACTGAAGCTTTCTTT. Based on the CDR3 plus reference TRBV7-8 and TRBJ1-1, the full variable domain is GAGVSQSPRYKVAKRGQDVALRCDPISGHVSLFWYQQALGQGPEFLTYFQNEAQLDKSGLPSDRFFAERPEGSVSTLKIQRTQQEDSAVYLCASSLVAENTEAFFGQGTRLTVV.

This chain joins TRBV30 and TRBJ2-3, with D perhaps assigned TRBD1 or TRBD2 (5 bases each). This CDR3 has 12 residues. V gave up 2 bases and J gave up 8 bases, with 11 bases separating them. CDR1 and CDR2 (germline): GTSNPN, SVGIG (reference sequence). CDR3 nucleotides: TGTGCCTGGAGTCGAGGGGTTGGTACGCAGTATTTT. Its protein is CAWSRGVGTQYF.

This rearrangement joins TRBV18 to TRBJ2-1; D is unresolved. This CDR3 is 15 amino acids long. V dropped 3 bases and J dropped 0 bases, with 9 bases sitting between them. Per the germline V gene, CDR1 is KGHSH and CDR2 is LQKENI. The CDR3, as DNA: TGTGCCAGCTCACCGGACCGTAGCTCCTACAATGAGCAGTTCTTC. Amino acid sequence: CASSPDRSSYNEQFF. The full variable domain, rest sourced from reference TRBV18 and TRBJ2-1, is NAGVMQNPRHLVRRRGQEARLRCSPMKGHSHVYWYRQLPEEGLKFMVYLQKENIIDESGMPKERFSAEFPKEGPSILRIQQVVRGDSAAYFCASSPDRSSYNEQFFGPGTRLTVL.

V usage is TRBV10-2 and J usage is TRBJ2-3; TRBD1 matches at 10 bases. V trimming: 7 bases; J trimming: 3 bases; junction bases outside the gene matches: 10. This CDR3 is 16 amino acids long. The germline V gene has CDR1 WSHSY and CDR2 SAAADI. CDR3 sequence (DNA): TGCGCCAGCAACGACGGACAGGGGGTACTTACAGATACGCAGTATTTT. This gives the protein CASNDGQGVLTDTQYF.

This clone has more than one count but fewer than ten. The chain combines TRBV7-6 with TRBJ1-1; 8 nucleotides match TRBD1. CDR3 length: 17 amino acids. The ends lost 5 bases at V and 1 base at J; junction bases unmatched: 12. Germline loops: CDR1 SGHVS, CDR2 FNYEAQ. Here the CDR3 reads CASSDQLGTGENTEAFF. The DNA of the CDR3 is TGTGCCAGCAGCGACCAGTTGGGGACAGGAGAGAACACTGAAGCTTTCTTT.

The V gene is TRBV10-3, the J gene TRBJ2-7; D unresolved. V was clipped by 3 bases and J by 2 bases, with 14 bases between them. The CDR3 runs 15 residues. Germline V gene data show CDR1 as ENHRY and CDR2 as SYGVKD. This CDR3 is CAISDPLKAPYEQYF. The CDR3 DNA reads TGTGCCATCAGTGATCCCTTGAAGGCACCCTACGAGCAGTACTTC.

The chain employs TRBV7-9 and TRBJ2-5, with D possibly TRBD2 on 5 matching bases. The assigned J gene may be wrong: the sequence end matches TRBJ2-7 better. This CDR3 comprises 13 residues. Germline V gene data show CDR1 as SEHNR and CDR2 as FQNEAQ (reference sequence). CDR3 residues: CASGGWVWHEQYF. As DNA, the CDR3 is TGTGCCAGCGGAGGCTGGGTCTGGCACGAGCAGTACTTC.

The chain uses TRBV5-1 and TRBJ2-1; D remains ambiguous. This CDR3 comprises 15 residues. The V end was cut by 4 bases, the J end by 8 bases, with 19 bases between. Germline loops: CDR1 SGHRS, CDR2 YFSETQ. The CDR3 bases are TGCGCCAGCAGCCTTGATCTAGGCCGTTTGGATGAGCAGTTCTTC. Its protein product is CASSLDLGRLDEQFF.

The rearrangement joins TRBV5-4 to TRBJ2-2; the D is unclear. The CDR3 extends over 13 amino acids. Germline values: CDR1 SGHNT, CDR2 YYREEE (reference sequence). V lost 1 base and J 6 bases, leaving 7 bases between the germline ends. Written as DNA, the CDR3 is TGTGCCAGCAGCTTGAGCTTCCCCGGGGAGCTGTTTTTT. Its protein product is CASSLSFPGELFF.

The chain carries TRBV5-4 and TRBJ2-2; TRBD2 might be the D (6 bases). The V end lost 3 bases, the J end lost 2 bases, and 8 bases lay between the germline ends. The CDR3 spans 14 residues. Germline V gene sequence: CDR1 SGHNT, CDR2 YYREEE (reference sequence). The chain's CDR3 is CASSSGVNTGELFF. As DNA, the CDR3 is TGTGCCAGCAGCTCGGGGGTTAACACCGGGGAGCTGTTTTTT.

This chain connects TRBV5-1 to TRBJ2-1; D is possibly TRBD1 (6 bases). V was trimmed by 1 base and J by 10 bases, leaving 18 bases between them. The V gene's germline CDR1 is SGHRS and CDR2 YFSETQ. The CDR3 is made up of 15 amino acids. CDR3 region: CASSLTTGAAVEQFF. The CDR3 bases are TGCGCCAGCAGCTTGACGACAGGCGCAGCCGTGGAGCAGTTCTTC.